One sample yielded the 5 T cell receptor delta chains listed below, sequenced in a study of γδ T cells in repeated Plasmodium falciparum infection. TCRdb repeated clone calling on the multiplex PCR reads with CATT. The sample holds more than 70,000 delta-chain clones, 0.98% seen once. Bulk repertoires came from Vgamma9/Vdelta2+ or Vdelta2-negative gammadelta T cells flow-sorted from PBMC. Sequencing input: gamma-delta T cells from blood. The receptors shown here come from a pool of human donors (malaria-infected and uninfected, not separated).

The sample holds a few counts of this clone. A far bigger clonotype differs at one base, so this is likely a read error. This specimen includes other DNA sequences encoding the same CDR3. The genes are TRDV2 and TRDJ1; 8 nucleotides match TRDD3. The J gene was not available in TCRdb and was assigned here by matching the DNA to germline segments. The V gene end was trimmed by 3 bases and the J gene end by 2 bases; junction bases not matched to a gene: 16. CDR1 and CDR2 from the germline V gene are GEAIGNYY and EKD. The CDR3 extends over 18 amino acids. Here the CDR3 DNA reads TGTGCCTGTGACGCCCGTACTGGGGGGTACGCGGATACCGATAAACTCATCTTT. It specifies CACDARTGGYADTDKLIF.

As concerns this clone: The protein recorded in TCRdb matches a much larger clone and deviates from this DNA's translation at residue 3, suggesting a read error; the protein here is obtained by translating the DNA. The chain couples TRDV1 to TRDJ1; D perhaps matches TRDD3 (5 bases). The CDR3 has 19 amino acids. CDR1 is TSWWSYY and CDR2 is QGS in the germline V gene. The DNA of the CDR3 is TGTGCTCATGGGGCGCCTTATGATCCGACTCTTAAATCCACCGATAAACTCATCTTT. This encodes CAHGAPYDPTLKSTDKLIF.

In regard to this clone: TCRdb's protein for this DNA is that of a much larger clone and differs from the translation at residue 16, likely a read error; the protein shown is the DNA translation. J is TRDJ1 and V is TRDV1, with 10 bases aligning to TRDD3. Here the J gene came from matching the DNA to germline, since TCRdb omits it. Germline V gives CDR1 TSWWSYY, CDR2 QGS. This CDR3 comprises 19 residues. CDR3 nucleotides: TGTGCTCTTGGGGAACGCCTTCGGGGGATACGGGGATACACCGATGAACTCATCTTT. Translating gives CALGERLRGIRGYTDELIF.

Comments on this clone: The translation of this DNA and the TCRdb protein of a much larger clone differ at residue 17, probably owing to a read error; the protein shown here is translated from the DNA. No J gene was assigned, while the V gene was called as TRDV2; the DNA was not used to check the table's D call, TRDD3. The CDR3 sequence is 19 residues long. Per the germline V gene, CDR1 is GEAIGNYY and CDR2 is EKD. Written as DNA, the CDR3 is TGTGCCTGTGACACCGTGGGGGGATACGCGTCGAGAAGCACCGATAAACACATCTTT. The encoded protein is CACDTVGGYASRSTDKHIF.

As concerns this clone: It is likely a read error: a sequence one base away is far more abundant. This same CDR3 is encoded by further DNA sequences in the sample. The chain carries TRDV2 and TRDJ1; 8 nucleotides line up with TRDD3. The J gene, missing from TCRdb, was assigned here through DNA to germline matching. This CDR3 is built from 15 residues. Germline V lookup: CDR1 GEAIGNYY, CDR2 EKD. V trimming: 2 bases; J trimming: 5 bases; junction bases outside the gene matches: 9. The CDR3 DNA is TGTGCCTGTGACAACCGCTGGGGGAGGGCTGATAAACTCATCTTT. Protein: CACDNRWGRADKLIF.